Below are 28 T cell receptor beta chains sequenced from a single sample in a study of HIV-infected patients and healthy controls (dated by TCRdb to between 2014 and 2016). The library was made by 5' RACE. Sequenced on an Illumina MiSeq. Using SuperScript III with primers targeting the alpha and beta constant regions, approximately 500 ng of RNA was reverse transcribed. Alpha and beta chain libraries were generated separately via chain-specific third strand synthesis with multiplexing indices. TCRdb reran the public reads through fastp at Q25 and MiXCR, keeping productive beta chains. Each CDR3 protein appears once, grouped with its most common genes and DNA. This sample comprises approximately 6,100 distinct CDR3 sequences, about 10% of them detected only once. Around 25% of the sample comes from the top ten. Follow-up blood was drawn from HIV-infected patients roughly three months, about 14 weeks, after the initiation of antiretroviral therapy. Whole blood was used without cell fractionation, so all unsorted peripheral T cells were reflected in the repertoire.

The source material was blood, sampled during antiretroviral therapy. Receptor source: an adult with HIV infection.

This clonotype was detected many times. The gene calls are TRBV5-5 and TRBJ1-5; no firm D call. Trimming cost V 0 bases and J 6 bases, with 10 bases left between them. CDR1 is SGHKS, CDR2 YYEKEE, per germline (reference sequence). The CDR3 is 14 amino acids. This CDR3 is CASSLEIDGQPQHF. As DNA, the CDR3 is TGTGCCAGCAGCTTGGAGATAGATGGTCAGCCCCAGCATTTT.

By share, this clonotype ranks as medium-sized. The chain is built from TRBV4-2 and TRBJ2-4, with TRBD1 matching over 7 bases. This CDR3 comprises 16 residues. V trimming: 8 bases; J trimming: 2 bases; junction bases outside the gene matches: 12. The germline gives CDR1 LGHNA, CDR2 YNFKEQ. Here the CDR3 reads CASGKTGVGTKNIQYF. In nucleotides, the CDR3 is TGTGCCAGCGGGAAAACAGGGGTAGGCACCAAAAACATTCAGTACTTC.

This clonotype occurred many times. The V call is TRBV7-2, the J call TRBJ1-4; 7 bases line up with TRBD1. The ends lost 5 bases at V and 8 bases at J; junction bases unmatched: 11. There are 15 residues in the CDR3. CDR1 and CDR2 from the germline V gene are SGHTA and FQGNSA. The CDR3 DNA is TGTGCCAGCAGCCCCCAGACAGGGTTAGGGGAAAAACTGTTTTTT. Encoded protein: CASSPQTGLGEKLFF.

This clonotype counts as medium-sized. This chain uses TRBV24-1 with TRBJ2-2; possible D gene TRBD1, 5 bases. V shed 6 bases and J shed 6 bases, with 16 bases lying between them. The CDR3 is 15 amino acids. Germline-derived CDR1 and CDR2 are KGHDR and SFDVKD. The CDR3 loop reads CATSPDAGQAGELFF. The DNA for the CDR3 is TGTGCCACCAGTCCAGATGCAGGGCAGGCCGGGGAGCTGTTTTTT.

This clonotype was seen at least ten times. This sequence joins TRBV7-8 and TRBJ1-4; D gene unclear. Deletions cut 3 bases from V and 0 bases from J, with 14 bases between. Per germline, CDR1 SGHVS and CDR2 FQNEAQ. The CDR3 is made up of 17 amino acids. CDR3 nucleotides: TGTGCCAGCAGCTTGAGCCCCAATATTGCAACTAATGAAAAACTGTTTTTT. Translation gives CASSLSPNIATNEKLFF.

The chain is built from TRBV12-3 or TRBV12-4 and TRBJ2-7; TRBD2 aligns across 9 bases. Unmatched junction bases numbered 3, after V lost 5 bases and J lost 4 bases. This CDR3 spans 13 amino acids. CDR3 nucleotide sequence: TGTGCCAGCAGTGCGAGCGGGAGGTACGAGCAGTACTTC. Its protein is CASSASGRYEQYF.

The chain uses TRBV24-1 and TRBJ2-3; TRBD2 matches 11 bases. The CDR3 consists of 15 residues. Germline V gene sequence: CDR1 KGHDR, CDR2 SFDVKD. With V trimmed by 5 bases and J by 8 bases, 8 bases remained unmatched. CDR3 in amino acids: CATSGRLAGTATQYF. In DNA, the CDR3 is TGTGCCACCAGTGGGAGACTAGCGGGGACGGCTACGCAGTATTTT.

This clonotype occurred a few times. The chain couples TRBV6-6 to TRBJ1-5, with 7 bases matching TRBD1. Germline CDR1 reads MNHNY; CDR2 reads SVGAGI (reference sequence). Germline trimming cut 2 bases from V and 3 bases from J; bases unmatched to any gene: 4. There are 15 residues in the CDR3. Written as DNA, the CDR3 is TGTGCCAGCAGTTACCCACAGGGGAACAATCAGCCCCAGCATTTT. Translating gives CASSYPQGNNQPQHF.

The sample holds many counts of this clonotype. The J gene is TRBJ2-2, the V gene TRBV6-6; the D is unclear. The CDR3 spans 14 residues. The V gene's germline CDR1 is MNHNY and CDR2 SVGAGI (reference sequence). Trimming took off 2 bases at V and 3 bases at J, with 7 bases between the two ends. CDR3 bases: TGTGCCAGCAGTTACAGGGTTGACACCGGGGAGCTGTTTTTT. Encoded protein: CASSYRVDTGELFF.

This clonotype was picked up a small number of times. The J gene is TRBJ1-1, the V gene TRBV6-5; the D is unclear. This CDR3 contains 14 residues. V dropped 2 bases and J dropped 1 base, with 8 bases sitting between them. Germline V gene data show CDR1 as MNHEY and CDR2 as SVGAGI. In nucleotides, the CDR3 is TGTGCCAGCAGTTACGGTTGGGAGAACACTGAAGCTTTCTTT. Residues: CASSYGWENTEAFF.

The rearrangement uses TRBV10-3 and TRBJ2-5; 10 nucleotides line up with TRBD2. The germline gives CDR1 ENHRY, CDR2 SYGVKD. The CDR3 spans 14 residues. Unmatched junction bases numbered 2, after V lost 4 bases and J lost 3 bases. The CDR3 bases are TGTGCCATCAGTGGGACTAGCGGAGAAGAGACCCAGTACTTC. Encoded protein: CAISGTSGEETQYF.

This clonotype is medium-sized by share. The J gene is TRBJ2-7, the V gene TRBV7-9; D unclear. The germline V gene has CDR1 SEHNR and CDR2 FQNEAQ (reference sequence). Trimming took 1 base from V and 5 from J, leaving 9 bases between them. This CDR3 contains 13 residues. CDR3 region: CASSLEDVDEQYF. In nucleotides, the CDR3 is TGTGCCAGCAGCTTAGAGGACGTGGACGAGCAGTACTTC.

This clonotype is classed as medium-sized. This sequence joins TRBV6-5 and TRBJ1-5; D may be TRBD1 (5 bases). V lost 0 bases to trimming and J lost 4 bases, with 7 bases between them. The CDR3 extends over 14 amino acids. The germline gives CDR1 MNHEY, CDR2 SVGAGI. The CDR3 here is CASSYSGVNQPQHF. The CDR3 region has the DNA TGTGCCAGCAGTTACTCGGGGGTGAATCAGCCCCAGCATTTT.

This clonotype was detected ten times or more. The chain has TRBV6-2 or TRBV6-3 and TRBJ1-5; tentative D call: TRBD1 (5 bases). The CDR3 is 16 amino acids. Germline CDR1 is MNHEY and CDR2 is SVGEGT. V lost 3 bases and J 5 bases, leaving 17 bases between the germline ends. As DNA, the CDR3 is TGTGCCAGCAGTTATCCCATGCAGGGTTCGGATCAGCCCCAGCATTTT. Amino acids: CASSYPMQGSDQPQHF.

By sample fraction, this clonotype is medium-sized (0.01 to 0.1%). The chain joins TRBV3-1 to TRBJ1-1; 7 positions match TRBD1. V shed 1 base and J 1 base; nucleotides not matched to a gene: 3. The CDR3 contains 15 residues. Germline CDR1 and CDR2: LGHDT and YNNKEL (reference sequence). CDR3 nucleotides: TGTGCCAGCAGCCAAGCCGGGACAGCGAACACTGAAGCTTTCTTT. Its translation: CASSQAGTANTEAFF.

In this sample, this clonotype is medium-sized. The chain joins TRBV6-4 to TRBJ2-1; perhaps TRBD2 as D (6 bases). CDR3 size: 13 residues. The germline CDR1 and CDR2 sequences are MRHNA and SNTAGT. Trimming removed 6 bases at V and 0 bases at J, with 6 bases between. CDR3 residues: CASSGSSYNEQFF. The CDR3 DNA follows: TGTGCCAGCAGCGGGAGCTCCTACAATGAGCAGTTCTTC.

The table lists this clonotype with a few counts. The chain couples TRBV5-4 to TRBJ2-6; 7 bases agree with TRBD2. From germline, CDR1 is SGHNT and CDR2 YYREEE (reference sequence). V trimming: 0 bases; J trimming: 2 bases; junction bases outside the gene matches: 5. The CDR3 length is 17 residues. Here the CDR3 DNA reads TGTGCCAGCAGCTTGGGGCAGGGAGGGACTGGGGCCAACGTCCTGACTTTC. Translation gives CASSLGQGGTGANVLTF.

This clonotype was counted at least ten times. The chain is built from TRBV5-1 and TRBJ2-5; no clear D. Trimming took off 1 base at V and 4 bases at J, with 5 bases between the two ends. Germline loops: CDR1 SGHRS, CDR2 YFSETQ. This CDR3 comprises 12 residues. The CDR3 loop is CASSLRAETQYF. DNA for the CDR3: TGCGCCAGCAGCTTGAGGGCAGAGACCCAGTACTTC.

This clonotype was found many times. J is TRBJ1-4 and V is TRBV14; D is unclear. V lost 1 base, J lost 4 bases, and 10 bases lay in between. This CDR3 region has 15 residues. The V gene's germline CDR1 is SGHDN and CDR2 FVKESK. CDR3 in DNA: TGTGCCAGCAGCCAAGGTGCCAGCATTAATGAAAAACTGTTTTTT. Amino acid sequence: CASSQGASINEKLFF.

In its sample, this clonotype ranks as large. This chain's CDR3 is CASSYLSGNEQYF. CDR3 DNA: TGTGCCAGCAGTTATCTCTCAGGGAACGAGCAGTACTTC. The chain recombines TRBV7-9 with TRBJ2-7; the D gene is possibly TRBD1 (5 bases). Germline-derived CDR1 and CDR2 are SEHNR and FQNEAQ (reference sequence). V lost 6 bases and J 5 bases, leaving 14 bases between the germline ends. This CDR3 spans 13 amino acids.

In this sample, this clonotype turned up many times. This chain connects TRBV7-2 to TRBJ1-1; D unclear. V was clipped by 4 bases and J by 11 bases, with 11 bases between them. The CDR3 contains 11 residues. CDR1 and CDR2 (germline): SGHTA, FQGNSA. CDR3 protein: CASSSGGSAFF. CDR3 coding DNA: TGTGCCAGCAGCTCTGGAGGGTCGGCTTTCTTT.

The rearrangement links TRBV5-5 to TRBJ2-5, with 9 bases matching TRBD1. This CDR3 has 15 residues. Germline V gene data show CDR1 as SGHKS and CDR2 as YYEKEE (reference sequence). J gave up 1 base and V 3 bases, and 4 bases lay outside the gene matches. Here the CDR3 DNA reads TGTGCCAGCAGCTCCAGGACAGGGGCCCAAGAGACCCAGTACTTC. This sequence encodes CASSSRTGAQETQYF.

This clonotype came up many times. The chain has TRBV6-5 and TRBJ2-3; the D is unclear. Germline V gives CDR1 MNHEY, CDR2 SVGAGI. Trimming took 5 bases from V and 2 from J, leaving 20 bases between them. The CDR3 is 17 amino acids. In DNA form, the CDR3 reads TGTGCCAGCAGTCCTAGAAGGTCCCGACGTCCCACAGATACGCAGTATTTT. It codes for CASSPRRSRRPTDTQYF.

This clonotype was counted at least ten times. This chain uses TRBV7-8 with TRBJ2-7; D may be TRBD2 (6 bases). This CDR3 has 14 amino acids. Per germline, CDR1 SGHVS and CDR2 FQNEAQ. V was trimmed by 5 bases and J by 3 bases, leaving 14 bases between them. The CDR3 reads CASSPPGGLYEQYF. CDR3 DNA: TGTGCCAGCAGCCCCCCTGGAGGGCTCTACGAGCAGTACTTC. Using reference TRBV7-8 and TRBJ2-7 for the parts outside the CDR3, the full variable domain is GAGVSQSPRYKVAKRGQDVALRCDPISGHVSLFWYQQALGQGPEFLTYFQNEAQLDKSGLPSDRFFAERPEGSVSTLKIQRTQQEDSAVYLCASSPPGGLYEQYFGPGTRLTVT.

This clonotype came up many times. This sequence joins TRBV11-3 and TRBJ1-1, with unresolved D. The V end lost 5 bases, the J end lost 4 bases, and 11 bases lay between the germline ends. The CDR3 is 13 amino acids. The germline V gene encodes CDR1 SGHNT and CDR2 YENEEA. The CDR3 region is CASSLFPSTEAFF. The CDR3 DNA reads TGTGCCAGCAGCCTGTTCCCCTCCACTGAAGCTTTCTTT.

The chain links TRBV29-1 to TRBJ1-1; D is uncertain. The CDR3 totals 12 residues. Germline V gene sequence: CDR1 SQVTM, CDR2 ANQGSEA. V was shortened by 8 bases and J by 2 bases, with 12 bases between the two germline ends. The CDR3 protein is CSRVAGNTEAFF. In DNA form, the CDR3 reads TGCAGCAGGGTGGCGGGCAACACTGAAGCTTTCTTT.

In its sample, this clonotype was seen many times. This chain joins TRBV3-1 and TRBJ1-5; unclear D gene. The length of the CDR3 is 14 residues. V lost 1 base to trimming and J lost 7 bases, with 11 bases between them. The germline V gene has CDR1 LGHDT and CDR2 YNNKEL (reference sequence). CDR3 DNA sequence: TGTGCCAGCAGCCAAGTTGGTGGTAACCAGCCCCAGCATTTT. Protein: CASSQVGGNQPQHF.

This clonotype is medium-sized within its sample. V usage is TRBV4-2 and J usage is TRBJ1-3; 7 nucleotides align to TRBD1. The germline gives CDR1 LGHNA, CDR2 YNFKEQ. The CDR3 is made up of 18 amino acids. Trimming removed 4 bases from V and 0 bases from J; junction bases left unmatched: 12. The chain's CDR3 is CASSLGTASLNSGNTIYF. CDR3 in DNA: TGTGCCAGCAGCCTAGGGACAGCTTCACTCAACTCTGGAAACACCATATATTTT.